This T cell receptor beta chain stems from a study of T cells in Graves' hyperthyroidism and ophthalmopathy. Turning to the study itself: Once the initial diagnosis was made, peripheral blood was obtained before any treatment.

The CDR3 consists of 15 residues. Germline V lookup: CDR1 SGDLS, CDR2 YYNGEE. Deletions cut 0 bases from V and 0 bases from J, with 6 bases between. Amplified TCR beta CDR3 regions came from RNA transcripts. The TCR CDR3 was amplified in a first-round RT-PCR using the HTBI primer set. TCRdb analysed the multiplex PCR reads with MiXCR anew, one entry per CDR3 protein. The data show a few hundred thousand distinct CDR3 sequences, approximately 17% seen once. General study points: Most thyroid clonotypes that were expanded above 0.001 also turned up in blood.

Exclusion followed for patients with uncontrolled infection, other autoimmune disease, pregnancy or lactation. To note about this clonotype: Its target is not known.

This chain connects TRBV9 to TRBJ1-4; D is undetermined. What was sequenced was blood. The TCR was taken from a man aged 18 to 30 with Graves' ophthalmopathy. For the CDR3, the DNA is TGTGCCAGCAGCGTAGCCGGAGCAACTAATGAAAAACTGTTTTTT. Encoded protein: CASSVAGATNEKLFF.